This TCR beta chain was observed in a study of a mutant IDH1 vaccine in newly diagnosed glioma. The overall study: First vaccine doses came 4-6 weeks after radiotherapy alone, or with temozolomide cycles. Study-wide results and limits: Patients showed vaccine-induced immune responses at a rate of approximately 95%.

The time point here: week 23, last vaccination. With topical imiquimod, each dose of the vaccine consisted of 300 ug of mutant IDH1 20-mer peptide. Only in-frame clones appear in the TCRdb table, and some are missing; sequencing was by immunoSEQ multiplex PCR. This sample has 60,000 to 100,000 clones, with 85% found just once. For this clone: Its matching antigen is unknown.

Germline V gene data show CDR1 as SQVTM and CDR2 as ANQGSEA. CDR3 length: 14 residues. J was trimmed by 7 bases and V by 5 bases; bases with no gene match: 12. The TCR comes from a woman between 45 and 65 years old with glioma. This chain uses TRBV29-1 with TRBJ1-2; 8 bases agree with TRBD1. The sequenced sample was PBMCs, obtained from a glioma patient whose treatment included an IDH1 peptide vaccine. CDR3 loop: CSVSSGQGRGGYTF. The CDR3 DNA follows: TGCAGCGTTTCATCCGGACAGGGTAGGGGTGGCTACACCTTC.